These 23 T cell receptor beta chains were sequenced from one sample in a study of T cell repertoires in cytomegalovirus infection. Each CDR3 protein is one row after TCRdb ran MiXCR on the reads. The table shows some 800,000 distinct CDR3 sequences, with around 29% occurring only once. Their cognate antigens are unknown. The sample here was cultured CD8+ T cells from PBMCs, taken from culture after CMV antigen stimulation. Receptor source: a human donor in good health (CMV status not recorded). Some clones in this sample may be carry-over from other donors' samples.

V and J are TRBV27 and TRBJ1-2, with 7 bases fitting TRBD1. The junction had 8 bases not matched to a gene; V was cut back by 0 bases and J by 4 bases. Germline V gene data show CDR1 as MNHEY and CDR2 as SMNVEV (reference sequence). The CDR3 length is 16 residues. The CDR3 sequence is CASSLSRQGGVYGYTF. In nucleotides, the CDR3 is TGTGCCAGCAGTTTATCCCGCCAGGGGGGTGTCTATGGCTACACCTTC.

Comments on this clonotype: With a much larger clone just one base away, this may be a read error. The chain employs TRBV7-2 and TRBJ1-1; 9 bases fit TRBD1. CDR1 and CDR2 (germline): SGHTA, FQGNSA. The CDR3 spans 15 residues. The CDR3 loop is CASSPLTGGRTEASF. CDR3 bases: TGTGCCAGCAGCCCCCTTACAGGGGGCCGGACTGAAGCTTCCTTT.

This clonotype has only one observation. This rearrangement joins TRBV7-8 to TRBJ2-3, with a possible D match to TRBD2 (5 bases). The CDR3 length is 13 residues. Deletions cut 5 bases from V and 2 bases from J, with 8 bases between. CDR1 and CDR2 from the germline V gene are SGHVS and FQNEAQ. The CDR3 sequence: CASSQAATDTQYF. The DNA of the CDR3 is TGTGCCAGCAGCCAAGCGGCCACAGATACGCAGTATTTT.

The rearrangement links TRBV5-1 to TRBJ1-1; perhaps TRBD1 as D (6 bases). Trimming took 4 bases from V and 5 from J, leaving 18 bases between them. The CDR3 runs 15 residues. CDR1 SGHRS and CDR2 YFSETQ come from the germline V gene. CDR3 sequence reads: CASSGPGQRGTEAFF. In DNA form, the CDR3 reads TGCGCCAGCAGCGGTCCGGGACAAAGGGGTACTGAAGCTTTCTTT.

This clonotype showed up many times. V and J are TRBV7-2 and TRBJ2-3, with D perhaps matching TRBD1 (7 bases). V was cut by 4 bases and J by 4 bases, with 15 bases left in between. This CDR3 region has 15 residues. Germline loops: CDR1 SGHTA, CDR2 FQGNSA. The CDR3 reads CASSSGQRVADTQYF. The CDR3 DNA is TGTGCCAGCAGCTCGGGACAGCGGGTGGCAGATACGCAGTATTTT.

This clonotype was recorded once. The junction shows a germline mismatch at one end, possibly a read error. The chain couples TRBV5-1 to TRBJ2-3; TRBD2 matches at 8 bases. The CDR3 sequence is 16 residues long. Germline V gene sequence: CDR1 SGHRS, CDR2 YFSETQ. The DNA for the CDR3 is TGCGCCTGCAGCTTGGAGGTAGCGGGGTCCACAGATACGCAGTATTTT. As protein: CACSLEVAGSTDTQYF.

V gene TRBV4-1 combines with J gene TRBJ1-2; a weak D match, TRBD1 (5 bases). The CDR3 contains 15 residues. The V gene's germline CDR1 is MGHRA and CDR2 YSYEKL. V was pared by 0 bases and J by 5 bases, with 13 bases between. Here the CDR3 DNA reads TGCGCCAGCAGCCAAGAAGGAGGGGCACGGTATGGCTACACCTTC. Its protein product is CASSQEGGARYGYTF.

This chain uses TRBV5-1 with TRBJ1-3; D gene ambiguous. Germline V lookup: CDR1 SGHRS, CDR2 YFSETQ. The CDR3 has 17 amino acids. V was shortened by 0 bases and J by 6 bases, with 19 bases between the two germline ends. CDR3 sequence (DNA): TGCGCCAGCAGCTTGGCCCCAGACTACGGACGGGAAAACACCATATATTTT. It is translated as CASSLAPDYGRENTIYF. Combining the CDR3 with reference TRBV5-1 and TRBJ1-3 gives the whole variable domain KAGVTQTPRYLIKTRGQQVTLSCSPISGHRSVSWYQQTPGQGLQFLFEYFSETQRNKGNFPGRFSGRQFSNSRSEMNVSTLELGDSALYLCASSLAPDYGRENTIYFGEGSWLTVV.

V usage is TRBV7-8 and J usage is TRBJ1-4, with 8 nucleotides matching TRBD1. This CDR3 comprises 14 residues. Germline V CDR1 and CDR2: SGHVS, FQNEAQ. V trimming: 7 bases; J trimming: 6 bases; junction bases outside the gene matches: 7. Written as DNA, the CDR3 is TGTGCCAGCACTCGGGACAGGTTCGATGAAAAACTGTTTTTT. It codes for CASTRDRFDEKLFF.

The CDR3: CAGAVGGGNQPQHF. The CDR3 nucleotides are TGTGCCGGAGCGGTGGGAGGAGGCAATCAGCCCCAGCATTTT. This sequence joins TRBV2 and TRBJ1-5; D is unresolved. The CDR3 consists of 14 residues. CDR1 is SNHLY and CDR2 is FYNNEI in the germline V gene. Trimming removed 11 bases at V and 2 bases at J, with 16 bases between. Combining the CDR3 with reference TRBV2 and TRBJ1-5 gives the whole variable domain EPEVTQTPSHQVTQMGQEVILRCVPISNHLYFYWYRQILGQKVEFLVSFYNNEISEKSEIFDDQFSVERPDGSNFTLKIRSTKLEDSAMYFCAGAVGGGNQPQHFGDGTRLSIL.

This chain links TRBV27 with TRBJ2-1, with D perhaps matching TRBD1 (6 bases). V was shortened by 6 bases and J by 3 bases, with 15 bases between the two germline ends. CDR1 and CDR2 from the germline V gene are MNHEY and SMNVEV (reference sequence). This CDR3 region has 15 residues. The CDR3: CASSRPADSYNEQFF. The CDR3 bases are TGTGCCAGCAGCCGTCCGGCGGACAGCTACAATGAGCAGTTCTTC.

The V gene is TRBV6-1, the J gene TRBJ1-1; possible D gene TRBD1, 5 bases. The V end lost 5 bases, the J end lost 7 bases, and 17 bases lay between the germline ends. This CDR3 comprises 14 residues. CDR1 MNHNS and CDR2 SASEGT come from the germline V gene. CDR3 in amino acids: CASSLAPGPNEAFF. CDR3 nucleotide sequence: TGTGCCAGCAGTTTGGCGCCAGGGCCAAATGAAGCTTTCTTT.

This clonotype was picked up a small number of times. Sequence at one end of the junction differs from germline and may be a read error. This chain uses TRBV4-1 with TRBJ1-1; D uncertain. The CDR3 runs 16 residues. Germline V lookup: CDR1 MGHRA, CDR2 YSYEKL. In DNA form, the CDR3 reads TGCGCCAGCAGACAAGATCTTTGGGAACGCTACACTGAAGCTTTCTTT. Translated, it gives CASRQDLWERYTEAFF.

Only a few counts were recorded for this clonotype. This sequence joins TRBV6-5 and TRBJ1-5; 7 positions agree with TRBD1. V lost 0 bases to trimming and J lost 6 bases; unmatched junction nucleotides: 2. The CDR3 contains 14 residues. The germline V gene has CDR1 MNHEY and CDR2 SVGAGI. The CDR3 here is CASSYSAGGQPQHF. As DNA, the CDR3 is TGTGCCAGCAGTTACTCGGCAGGGGGTCAGCCCCAGCATTTT.

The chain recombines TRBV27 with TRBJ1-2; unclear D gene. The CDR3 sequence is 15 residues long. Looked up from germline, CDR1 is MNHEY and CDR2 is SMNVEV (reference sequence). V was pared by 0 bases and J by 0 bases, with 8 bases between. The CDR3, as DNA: TGTGCCAGCAGTTTATCGATACAGTCTAACTATGGCTACACCTTC. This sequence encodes CASSLSIQSNYGYTF.

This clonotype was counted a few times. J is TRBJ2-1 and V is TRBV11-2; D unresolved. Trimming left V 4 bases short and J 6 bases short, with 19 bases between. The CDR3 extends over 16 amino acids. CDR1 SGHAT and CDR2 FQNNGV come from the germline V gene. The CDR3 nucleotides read TGTGCCAGCAGCTCCCCTGGCAGCAGGCCCGTCAATGAGCAGTTCTTC. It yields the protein CASSSPGSRPVNEQFF.

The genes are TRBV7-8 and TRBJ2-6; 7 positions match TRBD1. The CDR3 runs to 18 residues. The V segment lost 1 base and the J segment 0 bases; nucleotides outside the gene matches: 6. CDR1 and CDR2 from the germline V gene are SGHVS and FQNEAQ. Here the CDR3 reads CASSLVGQIFSGANVLTF. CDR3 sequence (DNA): TGTGCCAGCAGCTTAGTGGGACAGATTTTCTCTGGGGCCAACGTCCTGACTTTC.

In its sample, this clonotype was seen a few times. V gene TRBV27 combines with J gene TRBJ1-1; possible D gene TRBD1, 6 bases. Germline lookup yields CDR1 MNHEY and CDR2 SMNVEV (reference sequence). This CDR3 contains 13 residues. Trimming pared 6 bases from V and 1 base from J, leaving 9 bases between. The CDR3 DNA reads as TGTGCCAGCAGGGTAGGGGGGAACACTGAAGCTTTCTTT. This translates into CASRVGGNTEAFF.

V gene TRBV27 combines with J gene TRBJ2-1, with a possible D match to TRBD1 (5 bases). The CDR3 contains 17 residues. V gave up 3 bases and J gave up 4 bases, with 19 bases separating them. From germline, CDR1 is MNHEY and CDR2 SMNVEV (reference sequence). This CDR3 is CASSFSQSSGRYNEQFF. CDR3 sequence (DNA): TGTGCCAGCAGTTTCTCGCAGTCGTCAGGGCGTTACAATGAGCAGTTCTTC.

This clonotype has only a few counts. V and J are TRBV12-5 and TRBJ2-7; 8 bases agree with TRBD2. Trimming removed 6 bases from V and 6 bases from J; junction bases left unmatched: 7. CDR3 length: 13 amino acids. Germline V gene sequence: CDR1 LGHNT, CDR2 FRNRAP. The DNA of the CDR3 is TGTGCTAGTGGCTTGAGCGGGGGCGTCGAGCAGTACTTC. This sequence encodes CASGLSGGVEQYF.

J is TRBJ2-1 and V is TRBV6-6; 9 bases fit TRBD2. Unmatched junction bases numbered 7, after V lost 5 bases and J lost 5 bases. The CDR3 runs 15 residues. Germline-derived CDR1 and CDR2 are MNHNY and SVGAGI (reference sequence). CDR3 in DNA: TGTGCCAGCAGTCATTTAGCGGGGGTTCACAATGAGCAGTTCTTC. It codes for CASSHLAGVHNEQFF.

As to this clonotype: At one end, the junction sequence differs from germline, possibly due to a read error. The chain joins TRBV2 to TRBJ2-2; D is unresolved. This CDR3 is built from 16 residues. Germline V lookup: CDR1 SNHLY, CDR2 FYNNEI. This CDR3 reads CASKDSPRTKTGELFF. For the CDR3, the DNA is TGTGCCAGCAAGGATTCCCCGCGAACGAAGACCGGGGAGCTGTTTTTT.

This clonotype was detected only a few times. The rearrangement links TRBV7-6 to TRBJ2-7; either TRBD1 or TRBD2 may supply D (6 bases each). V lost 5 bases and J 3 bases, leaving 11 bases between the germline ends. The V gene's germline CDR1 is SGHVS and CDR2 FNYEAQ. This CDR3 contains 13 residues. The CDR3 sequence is CASSPRGVYEQYV. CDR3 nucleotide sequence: TGTGCCAGCAGCCCTAGGGGGGTCTACGAGCAGTACGTC.